This TCR beta chain emerged from a study of OX40 agonist ivuxolimab in advanced cancers. Study at large: Subjects had a mean age of roughly 57 years, with a range of 23 to 79; around 80% were male. General study findings and limits: Partial responders receiving 0.1-3.0 mg/kg showed among the lowest clonal expansion.

Trimming left V 1 base short and J 2 bases short, with 9 bases between. The CDR3 is 15 residues long. Per germline, CDR1 SGHVS and CDR2 FNYEAQ. Autoimmune disease history or systemic immunosuppression excluded patients. Sequencing used immunoSEQ multiplex PCR; TCRdb keeps in-frame clones, though not all of them. This table holds tens of thousands of clones, 88% found once. Regarding this clone: Its antigen remains unidentified.

The specimen was CD4+ or CD8+ T cells sorted from blood, collected in a trial of the OX40 agonist ivuxolimab. The rearrangement links TRBV7-6 to TRBJ2-1; D call uncertain. The TCR comes from an adult with an advanced solid tumor such as melanoma, head and neck, liver or kidney cancer. CDR3 nucleotide sequence: TGTGCCAGCAGCTTAGAGAGGTCTGCCTACAATGAGCAGTTCTTC. Protein product: CASSLERSAYNEQFF. The variable domain in full, with the rest retrieved from reference TRBV7-6 and TRBJ2-1, is GAGVSQSPRYKVTKRGQDVALRCDPISGHVSLYWYRQALGQGPEFLTYFNYEAQQDKSGLPNDRFSAERPEGSISTLTIQRTEQRDSAMYRCASSLERSAYNEQFFGPGTRLTVL.